This T cell receptor (beta chain) appears in the sequencing data of a study of CD8 T cells in Susac syndrome. Study details: When their blood was taken, patients with Susac syndrome were therapy-naive, taking corticosteroids, or taking intravenous immunoglobulin alone.

Reverse transcription of roughly 0.5 to 1 ug RNA was carried out with random hexamers. The authors amplified TCR beta CDR3 across 54 Vbeta and 13 Jbeta using immunoSEQ multiplex PCR. TCRdb redid the calling of the immunoSEQ multiplex PCR reads with MiXCR, one entry per CDR3 protein. There are tens of thousands of distinct CDR3 sequences in the sample; 85% to 95% occur only once, and more than 0.5% lies in the top ten. The T cells that were sequenced for TCR beta were CD8+ and CD4+ cells from blood. Negative isolation was used for CD8+ and CD4+ T cells, and FACS enrichment was applied to TEMRA cells. Looked up from germline, CDR1 is LGHDT and CDR2 is YNNKEL (reference sequence). CDR3 length: 13 residues. V was pared by 8 bases and J by 5 bases, with 13 bases between. This clonotype was counted a single time.

The chain has TRBV3-1 and TRBJ1-5; D might be TRBD1 (6 bases). This receptor was taken from a human donor with Susac syndrome. Source material: CD4+ T cells from PBMCs. DNA for the CDR3: TGTGCCAGCGGATTCAGGGGTTATCAGCCCCAGCATTTT. Protein sequence: CASGFRGYQPQHF.